This T cell receptor (beta chain) stems from a study of blood T cell repertoires in COVID-19. Study background: PBMCs, B-cell-depleted T cells, or T cells provided the cDNA or gDNA that made up the material.

Original handling: Amplifying reference gene primers gave estimates of nucleated cell counts. Measured with immunoSEQ multiplex PCR; TCRdb has only the in-frame clones, and not every one. V, J and clone size were drawn from that table, and D and trimming were deduced from the DNA. The table has about 53,000 clones, approximately 80% seen once. The V and J ends lost 2 bases and 7 bases, in that order; junction bases with no gene match: 12. Germline-derived CDR1 and CDR2 are MNHNY and SVGAGI (reference sequence). CDR3 length: 16 amino acids. The receptor's source is a man aged 65 to 79 with active or convalescent COVID-19. The sequenced sample was peripheral blood. The rearrangement joins TRBV6-6 to TRBJ1-1, with 8 nucleotides matching TRBD1. CDR3 protein: CASSYGSQGAHIEAFF. CDR3 DNA: TGTGCCAGCAGTTACGGGTCCCAGGGGGCGCATATTGAAGCTTTCTTT.